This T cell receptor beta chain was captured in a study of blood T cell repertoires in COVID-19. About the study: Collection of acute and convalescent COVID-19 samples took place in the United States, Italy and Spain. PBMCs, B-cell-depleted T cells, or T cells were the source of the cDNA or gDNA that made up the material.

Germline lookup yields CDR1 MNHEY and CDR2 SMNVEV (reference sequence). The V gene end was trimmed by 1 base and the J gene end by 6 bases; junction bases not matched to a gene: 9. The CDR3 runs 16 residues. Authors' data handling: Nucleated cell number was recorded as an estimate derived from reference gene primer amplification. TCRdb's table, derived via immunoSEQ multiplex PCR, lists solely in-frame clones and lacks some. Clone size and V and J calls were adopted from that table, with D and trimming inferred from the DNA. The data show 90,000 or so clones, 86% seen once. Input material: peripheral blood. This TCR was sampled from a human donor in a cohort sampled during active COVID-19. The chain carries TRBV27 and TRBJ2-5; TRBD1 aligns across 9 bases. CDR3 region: CASSLFGTGIGQTQYF. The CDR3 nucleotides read TGTGCCAGCAGTTTATTTGGGACAGGGATCGGGCAGACCCAGTACTTC.